The sequence of this T cell receptor beta chain was determined in a study of chemoradiotherapy in HPV16-positive cancers (dated 2022 in TCRdb). Looking at the study overall: Candidate HPV-specific T-cell clones and common TCR motifs were defined through functional T-cell assays on cells from a couple of HPV16-positive patients. The study set out to ask whether T-cell immunity against the HPV oncoproteins E6 and E7 changes over the course of chemoradiotherapy and whether that immunity affects survival. The candidate HPV-specific TCRs and motifs were subsequently tracked in TCR repertoires obtained from 86 patients with HPV-related cancers. What the authors observed across the whole study: In HPV16-positive patients, expansion of HPV-responsive T cells during chemoradiotherapy was found to be associated with improved recurrence-free survival. Expansion of candidate HPV-specific clones and E7-related TCR motifs was observed in the tumor microenvironment during treatment, whereas no such expansion was observed for non-HPV-specific T cells. The functional definition of HPV-specific T cells came from only two HPV16-positive patients, and the survival association was reported for HPV16-positive patients.

With respect to this clone: No antigen is known for it. The sample holds no much larger clone one base away, and base qualities are not on file.

V is cut back by 0 bases and J by 5 bases, with 8 bases in the junction unmatched. The germline V gene gives CDR1 as SGHRS and CDR2 as YFSETQ. The CDR3 spans 17 residues, from the cysteine through the phenylalanine. Only the CDR3 portion is preserved as DNA: 51 bases, with reading frame beginning at the first base. The library was generated by the immunoSEQ multiplex PCR assay. Here the immuneACCESS table is served through TCRdb, limited to in-frame sequences with V and J called. Missing clones are a known gap in these copies; in checked studies unresolved V genes cover under half, and the rest lacks a known reason. For this sample the table gives about 68,000 clones, of which about 90% were detected only once. The top ten constitute 4.2% of the sample. Repertoires were sampled multiple times during chemoradiotherapy, which allowed clonal expansion in the tumor microenvironment to be followed.

The sequence is built from TRBV5-1 and TRBJ2-5; TRBD1 fits 12 bases in the junction. Sequencing was performed on blood, taken from a patient who underwent chemoradiotherapy. The TCR was taken from a human donor with HPV-associated anogenital cancer. The CDR3 region reads CASSLGGTGGAGETQYF. At the DNA level, the sequence is TGCGCCAGCAGCTTGGGAGGGACAGGGGGCGCAGGGGAGACCCAGTACTTC.